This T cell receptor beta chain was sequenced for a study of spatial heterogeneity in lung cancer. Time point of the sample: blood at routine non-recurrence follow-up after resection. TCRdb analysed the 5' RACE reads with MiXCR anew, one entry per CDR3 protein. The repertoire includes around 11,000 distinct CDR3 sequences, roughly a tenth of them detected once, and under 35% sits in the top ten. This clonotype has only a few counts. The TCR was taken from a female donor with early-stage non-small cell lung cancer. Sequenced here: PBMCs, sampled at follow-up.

The CDR3 region is CSVVHSSYEQYF. In DNA form, the CDR3 reads TGCAGCGTTGTCCATAGCTCCTACGAGCAGTACTTC. The V call is TRBV29-1, the J call TRBJ2-7; D unclear. The germline V and J ends were trimmed by 4 bases and 0 bases, with 7 bases remaining between them. CDR1 and CDR2 from the germline V gene are SQVTM and ANQGSEA. The CDR3 contains 12 residues.